Presented here are 6 T cell receptor beta chains from one specimen sequenced in a study of vaccination and CD4 T cells after COVID-19. TCRdb reprocessed the PCR reads via MiXCR and lists one record per CDR3 protein. The sample shows some 28,000 distinct CDR3 sequences, 45% to 55% of them seen only once. Stated time point: late sampling 161 to 241 days after vaccination in a few convalescent patients. Sequenced here: CD4+ T cells from blood, sampled about 7 months after SARS-CoV-2 vaccination. The receptors shown here come from a human donor who had recovered from COVID-19.

The table lists this clonotype with a count of one. V is TRBV20-1 and J is TRBJ2-7; 8 positions match TRBD1. Per germline, CDR1 DFQATT and CDR2 SNEGSKA (reference sequence). The V segment lost 6 bases and the J segment 5 bases; nucleotides outside the gene matches: 9. CDR3 length: 13 residues. CDR3 nucleotides: TGCAGTGCAACCGACAGGGGTATACACGAGCAGTACTTC. Amino acids: CSATDRGIHEQYF.

This clonotype is medium-sized by share. The genes are TRBV6-4 and TRBJ2-2; 9 nucleotides align to TRBD1. Trimming at V came to 3 bases and at J to 4 bases, leaving 0 bases not matched to a gene. Germline values: CDR1 MRHNA, CDR2 SNTAGT. The CDR3 loop spans 14 amino acids. The CDR3 is CASSEGQGTGELFF. The CDR3 coding sequence is TGTGCCAGCAGTGAGGGACAGGGCACCGGGGAGCTGTTTTTT.

This rearrangement joins TRBV7-3 to TRBJ2-1; D is perhaps TRBD1 or TRBD2 (5 bases each). CDR1 and CDR2 (germline): SGHTA, FQGTGA. V lost 4 bases and J 9 bases, leaving 19 bases between the germline ends. The CDR3 contains 15 residues. In nucleotides, the CDR3 is TGTGCCAGCAGCTCGGGGACGGCCCCCGTGGGTGAGCAGTTCTTC. It yields the protein CASSSGTAPVGEQFF. The entire variable domain, with the rest obtained from reference TRBV7-3 and TRBJ2-1, is as follows: GAGVSQTPSNKVTEKGKYVELRCDPISGHTALYWYRQSLGQGPEFLIYFQGTGAADDSGLPNDRFFAVRPEGSVSTLKIQRTERGDSAVYLCASSSGTAPVGEQFFGPGTRLTVL.

This chain uses TRBV19 with TRBJ2-3, with D unclear. This CDR3 spans 13 amino acids. Trimming took 7 bases from V and 6 from J, leaving 14 bases between them. The germline V gene has CDR1 LNHDA and CDR2 SQIVND (reference sequence). The CDR3 nucleotides read TGTGCCAGTACCAATTGGACCGATGATACGCAGTATTTT. This gives the protein CASTNWTDDTQYF.

The rearrangement links TRBV6-5 to TRBJ1-5; no firm D call. Germline CDR1 is MNHEY and CDR2 is SVGAGI. V was cut by 0 bases and J by 0 bases, with 6 bases left in between. CDR3 length: 15 residues. CDR3 coding DNA: TGTGCCAGCAGTTACTCGCTCAGTAGCAATCAGCCCCAGCATTTT. Translated: CASSYSLSSNQPQHF.

V and J are TRBV30 and TRBJ1-2; TRBD1 is a possible D gene (6 bases). The CDR3 sequence is 13 residues long. Trimming left V 0 bases short and J 7 bases short, with 12 bases between. The germline gives CDR1 GTSNPN, CDR2 SVGIG (reference sequence). CDR3 sequence reads: CAWSVRGAGGYTF. The CDR3 DNA reads TGTGCCTGGAGTGTAAGGGGGGCGGGTGGCTACACCTTC.